A single T cell receptor beta chain is shown here with its context. No cognate antigen has been identified for it. Base qualities were left out, and no much larger clone turns up one base away. This entry is derived from a study of technical replicates of blood from a few donors (TCRdb year 2017). Its CDR3 holds 13 amino acids, cysteine through phenylalanine. Here the CDR3 DNA is all that survives: 39 bases in frame from base 1. V and J are truncated by 0 bases and 0 bases respectively, leaving an intervening sequence of 2 bases. From the germline V gene, CDR1 is LGHNA and CDR2 is YSLEER. The library was obtained by the immunoSEQ multiplex PCR assay. What TCRdb holds here is the immuneACCESS table cut down to in-frame rearrangements. Part of the clones is not present; checked against another copy, under half of the missing clones reflect an unresolved V gene, and the others are unexplained. This sample holds about 80,000 clones; around 94% were observed only once. The ten largest clones represent 0.38% of the sample.

This TCR came from a human donor in good health. The chain was built from TRBV4-3 and TRBJ1-2; no D gene is confidently identified. Input material: T cells isolated from PBMCs. CDR3 sequence: CASSQDTNYGYTF. In nucleotides, the sequence is TGCGCCAGCAGCCAAGACACTAACTATGGCTACACCTTC.